The 29 T cell receptor beta chains reported below all come from one sample, sequenced in a study of shared clonotypes between healthy human individuals. Naive-designated CD8 cells lacked CD45RO, were positively enriched for CCR7, and omitted terminally differentiated effector memory CD45RA+ cells. Assay used: immunoSEQ multiplex PCR; TCRdb lists only in-frame clones, some missing. The sample shows about 2 million clones, about 95% of them seen only once. The sequencing sample was made of naive CD8+ T cells sorted from blood. Receptors were obtained from a man aged 18 to 35 in good health.

On this clone itself: The sample holds other DNA sequences that translate to the same CDR3. The chain combines TRBV9 with TRBJ2-1, with TRBD2 matching over 7 bases. V trimming: 3 bases; J trimming: 2 bases; junction bases outside the gene matches: 5. Looked up from germline, CDR1 is SGDLS and CDR2 is YYNGEE. The CDR3 runs 15 residues. This CDR3 is CASSASGVPYNEQFF. CDR3 coding DNA: TGTGCCAGCAGCGCCAGCGGGGTCCCCTACAATGAGCAGTTCTTC.

This chain links TRBV2 with TRBJ2-1; 13 nucleotides agree with TRBD2. With 7 bases clipped from V and 5 bases from J, the junction kept 2 bases outside the gene matches. Per germline, CDR1 SNHLY and CDR2 FYNNEI. This CDR3 comprises 14 residues. The CDR3 is CASTLAGGHNEQFF. The CDR3 DNA reads as TGTGCCAGCACACTAGCGGGAGGGCACAATGAGCAGTTCTTC.

The V and J genes are TRBV30 and TRBJ2-7; D unresolved. The CDR3 has 13 amino acids. Per the germline V gene, CDR1 is GTSNPN and CDR2 is SVGIG (reference sequence). The V end was cut by 3 bases, the J end by 0 bases, with 9 bases between. The CDR3 region has the DNA TGTGCCTGGAGCGAGGCCAGCTCCTACGAGCAGTACTTC. Encoded protein: CAWSEASSYEQYF.

V gene TRBV2 combines with J gene TRBJ2-3, with 11 nucleotides matching TRBD2. The germline V gene encodes CDR1 SNHLY and CDR2 FYNNEI. Trimming removed 6 bases from V and 5 bases from J; junction bases left unmatched: 10. The CDR3 length is 16 residues. The CDR3 is CASSEPTSGNQDTQYF. The CDR3 coding sequence is TGTGCCAGCAGCGAGCCGACTAGCGGGAATCAAGATACGCAGTATTTT.

This chain uses TRBV9 with TRBJ2-2, with D possibly TRBD1 on 6 matching bases. Per the germline V gene, CDR1 is SGDLS and CDR2 is YYNGEE. With 4 bases removed from V and 4 bases from J, the gap between germline ends came to 11 bases. The CDR3 is 14 residues long. The chain's CDR3 is CASSSTGITGELFF. The CDR3 DNA reads as TGTGCCAGCAGCAGCACAGGGATCACCGGGGAGCTGTTTTTT.

This clone was observed once. V is TRBV10-3 and J is TRBJ2-5; 9 positions agree with TRBD1. The CDR3 length is 15 residues. The V and J ends lost 11 bases and 5 bases, in that order; junction bases with no gene match: 15. Germline loops: CDR1 ENHRY, CDR2 SYGVKD. CDR3 sequence: CASRTGEASWETQYF. The CDR3 DNA follows: TGTGCCTCCCGGACAGGGGAGGCTTCCTGGGAGACCCAGTACTTC.

The gene calls are TRBV30 and TRBJ1-1; 10 bases match TRBD1. Germline V CDR1 and CDR2: GTSNPN, SVGIG (reference sequence). The length of the CDR3 is 15 residues. With V trimmed by 3 bases and J by 5 bases, 9 bases remained unmatched. This chain's CDR3 is CAWSGTGTGETEAFF. Here the CDR3 DNA reads TGTGCCTGGAGCGGTACCGGGACAGGGGAAACTGAAGCTTTCTTT.

This clone came up a few times. Other DNA sequences within the sample encode an identical CDR3. The chain carries TRBV13 and TRBJ2-5, with D possibly TRBD1 on 6 matching bases. V dropped 5 bases and J dropped 3 bases, with 10 bases sitting between them. Germline V gives CDR1 PRHDT, CDR2 FYEKMQ (reference sequence). This CDR3 contains 13 residues. The CDR3 DNA follows: TGTGCCAGCAGCCTGGACAGAGAAGAGACCCAGTACTTC. Its protein is CASSLDREETQYF.

The rearrangement uses TRBV13 and TRBJ2-7; D gene uncertain. V was pared by 2 bases and J by 4 bases, with 6 bases between. This CDR3 is built from 12 residues. Germline assignment: CDR1 PRHDT and CDR2 FYEKMQ (reference sequence). CDR3 coding DNA: TGTGCCAGCAGCTTACTCCGGTACGAGCAGTACTTC. Amino acids: CASSLLRYEQYF.

A note on this clone: The same CDR3 is also encoded by other DNA sequences in this sample. The chain carries TRBV9 and TRBJ2-1, with D tentatively TRBD1 (6 bases). CDR1 and CDR2 (germline): SGDLS, YYNGEE. CDR3 length: 14 residues. The V end lost 8 bases, the J end lost 3 bases, and 15 bases lay between the germline ends. The CDR3 reads CASSVGTNYNEQFF. CDR3 nucleotides: TGTGCCAGTTCCGTCGGGACAAACTACAATGAGCAGTTCTTC.

The CDR3 bases are TGTGCCAGCAGCCCCGAGGGCGGGACAGGGATGAATGAGCAGTTCTTC. Protein sequence: CASSPEGGTGMNEQFF. The rearrangement joins TRBV4-2 to TRBJ2-1; 9 bases agree with TRBD1. CDR1 and CDR2 from the germline V gene are LGHNA and YNFKEQ. The V gene end was trimmed by 4 bases and the J gene end by 7 bases; junction bases not matched to a gene: 11. The CDR3 totals 16 residues.

The rearrangement uses TRBV7-9 and TRBJ2-2, with TRBD1 identical over 10 bases. There are 16 residues in the CDR3. CDR1 is SEHNR, CDR2 FQNEAQ, per germline (reference sequence). V gave up 7 bases and J gave up 4 bases; unmatched junction bases: 9. The CDR3 loop reads CASTVSGTGATGELFF. In DNA form, the CDR3 reads TGTGCCAGCACCGTTTCCGGGACAGGGGCCACCGGGGAGCTGTTTTTT.

This chain links TRBV4-3 with TRBJ2-7; 7 bases agree with TRBD2. CDR1 is LGHNA, CDR2 YSLEER, per germline. V dropped 3 bases and J dropped 3; count of bases not matched to a gene: 8. The CDR3 consists of 15 residues. DNA of the CDR3: TGCGCCAGCAGCCAGGCCCTGGGCGGGAGCTACGAGCAGTACTTC. The encoded protein is CASSQALGGSYEQYF.

V gene TRBV4-1 combines with J gene TRBJ2-1, with 9 positions matching TRBD2. The CDR3 contains 16 residues. The V gene's germline CDR1 is MGHRA and CDR2 YSYEKL. Trimming at V came to 0 bases and at J to 8 bases, leaving 8 bases not matched to a gene. This CDR3 is CASSQDPAGGPYEQFF. The CDR3 region has the DNA TGCGCCAGCAGCCAAGACCCGGCGGGAGGGCCATATGAGCAGTTCTTC.

The chain couples TRBV7-9 to TRBJ2-1; a weak D match, TRBD1 (5 bases). The CDR3 loop spans 15 amino acids. Trimming stripped 5 bases from V and 5 bases from J, with 16 bases between. CDR1 is SEHNR, CDR2 FQNEAQ, per germline (reference sequence). CDR3 in amino acids: CASSNRLDRHNEQFF. CDR3 coding DNA: TGTGCCAGCAGCAACCGCCTAGACAGACACAATGAGCAGTTCTTC.

This chain uses TRBV27 with TRBJ1-1, with D perhaps matching TRBD1 (6 bases). Trimming pared 3 bases from V and 4 bases from J, leaving 9 bases between. The CDR3 consists of 13 residues. Germline loops: CDR1 MNHEY, CDR2 SMNVEV (reference sequence). As DNA, the CDR3 is TGTGCCAGCAGTTTCGCAGGGGTCACTGAAGCTTTCTTT. It codes for CASSFAGVTEAFF.

V gene TRBV9 combines with J gene TRBJ2-1; 9 nucleotides match TRBD2. Germline CDR1 is SGDLS and CDR2 is YYNGEE. Germline trimming cut 4 bases from V and 4 bases from J; bases unmatched to any gene: 15. This CDR3 region has 18 residues. The CDR3 spells CASSISGSLWSAYNEQFF. Written as DNA, the CDR3 is TGTGCCAGCAGCATTAGCGGGAGTTTATGGTCCGCGTACAATGAGCAGTTCTTC.

This clone has ten or more counts. The chain couples TRBV29-1 to TRBJ1-1; a possible D gene is TRBD1 (5 bases). Germline CDR1 is SQVTM and CDR2 is ANQGSEA. The V gene lost 6 bases and the J gene lost 4 bases, with 18 bases spanning the gap. The length of the CDR3 is 14 residues. In nucleotides, the CDR3 is TGCAGCGTCCACCGTATGGGGCGCGCCACTGAAGCTTTCTTT. This sequence encodes CSVHRMGRATEAFF.

The V call is TRBV6-5, the J call TRBJ2-2; the D gene is possibly TRBD1 (5 bases). Germline V gives CDR1 MNHEY, CDR2 SVGAGI. This CDR3 is built from 15 residues. The V end was cut by 2 bases, the J end by 5 bases, with 12 bases between. CDR3 bases: TGTGCCAGCAGTTACGTCGCAGGGCAGACCGGGGAGCTGTTTTTT. Its translation: CASSYVAGQTGELFF.

In its sample, this clone was seen once. The V call is TRBV2, the J call TRBJ2-1, with D possibly being TRBD1 (6 bases). Germline V CDR1 and CDR2: SNHLY, FYNNEI. The CDR3 contains 14 residues. Trimming left V 10 bases short and J 4 bases short, with 17 bases between. The CDR3 DNA follows: TGTGCCACCGCCCCGGGACACCCGTACAATGAGCAGTTCTTC. This codes for CATAPGHPYNEQFF.

The chain couples TRBV20-1 to TRBJ2-1; D gene uncertain. The CDR3 runs 11 residues. Trimming stripped 4 bases from V and 7 bases from J, with 8 bases between. CDR1 is DFQATT and CDR2 is SNEGSKA in the germline V gene (reference sequence). The CDR3 here is CSATEPNEQFF. DNA for the CDR3: TGCAGTGCTACGGAACCTAATGAGCAGTTCTTC.

The rearrangement links TRBV5-6 to TRBJ2-5, with D uncertain. Looked up from germline, CDR1 is SGHDT and CDR2 is YYEEEE. CDR3 size: 14 residues. V was clipped by 0 bases and J by 5 bases, with 11 bases between them. The CDR3 reads CASSLVVRRETQYF. DNA for the CDR3: TGTGCCAGCAGCTTGGTAGTCAGGCGGGAGACCCAGTACTTC.

CDR3 loop: CASSLQRGVEAFF. The CDR3 DNA sequence: TGTGCCAGCAGCTTACAGCGGGGGGTCGAAGCTTTCTTT. V and J are TRBV7-2 and TRBJ1-1; D might be TRBD1 (5 bases). The CDR3 has 13 residues. V gave up 2 bases and J gave up 8 bases, with 12 bases separating them. CDR1 SGHTA and CDR2 FQGNSA come from the germline V gene.

This sequence joins TRBV25-1 and TRBJ2-5; 9 bases fit TRBD1. Germline CDR1 is MGHDK and CDR2 is SYGVNS. This CDR3 is built from 14 residues. Trimming took 5 bases from V and 5 from J; bases not matched to a gene: 6. The CDR3 DNA is TGTGCCAGCAGTACCTGGGACAGGGACGAGACCCAGTACTTC. Its translation: CASSTWDRDETQYF.

The chain uses TRBV27 and TRBJ2-5; D call uncertain. The germline V and J ends were trimmed by 6 bases and 6 bases, with 14 bases remaining between them. This CDR3 contains 13 residues. CDR1 and CDR2 (germline): MNHEY, SMNVEV (reference sequence). Here the CDR3 reads CASSSLGEQTQYF. As DNA, the CDR3 is TGTGCCAGCAGCTCGCTTGGGGAACAGACCCAGTACTTC.

V gene TRBV14 combines with J gene TRBJ2-7; TRBD2 matches 9 bases. The V gene's germline CDR1 is SGHDN and CDR2 FVKESK. Germline trimming cut 0 bases from V and 1 base from J; bases unmatched to any gene: 7. This CDR3 region has 17 residues. The CDR3 protein is CASSQEASGEVSYEQYF. In nucleotides, the CDR3 is TGTGCCAGCAGCCAAGAAGCTAGCGGGGAGGTTTCCTACGAGCAGTACTTC. Full variable domain (rest looked up from reference TRBV14 and TRBJ2-7): EAGVTQFPSHSVIEKGQTVTLRCDPISGHDNLYWYRRVMGKEIKFLLHFVKESKQDESGMPNNRFLAERTGGTYSTLKVQPAELEDSGVYFCASSQEASGEVSYEQYFGPGTRLTVT.

The V gene is TRBV19, the J gene TRBJ2-5, with D tentatively TRBD1 (5 bases). This CDR3 has 15 residues. V was trimmed by 3 bases and J by 5 bases, leaving 16 bases between them. CDR1 is LNHDA and CDR2 is SQIVND in the germline V gene (reference sequence). CDR3 amino acids: CASSIMTDPVETQYF. The CDR3 nucleotides are TGTGCCAGTAGTATTATGACAGACCCCGTGGAGACCCAGTACTTC.

The V call is TRBV30, the J call TRBJ2-3; TRBD1 might be the D (5 bases). Per germline, CDR1 GTSNPN and CDR2 SVGIG (reference sequence). Trimming left V 2 bases short and J 1 base short, with 7 bases between. The CDR3 runs 13 residues. CDR3 protein: CAWSPQGTDTQYF. In nucleotides, the CDR3 is TGTGCCTGGAGTCCACAGGGCACAGATACGCAGTATTTT.

The V call is TRBV10-2, the J call TRBJ2-2; 13 nucleotides align to TRBD2. Trimming cost V 9 bases and J 7 bases; bases outside gene matches: 5. This CDR3 contains 14 residues. Germline V CDR1 and CDR2: WSHSY, SAAADI. Written as DNA, the CDR3 is TGCGCCAGTGGACTAGCGGGAGCGGACGGGGAGCTGTTTTTT. Protein product: CASGLAGADGELFF.